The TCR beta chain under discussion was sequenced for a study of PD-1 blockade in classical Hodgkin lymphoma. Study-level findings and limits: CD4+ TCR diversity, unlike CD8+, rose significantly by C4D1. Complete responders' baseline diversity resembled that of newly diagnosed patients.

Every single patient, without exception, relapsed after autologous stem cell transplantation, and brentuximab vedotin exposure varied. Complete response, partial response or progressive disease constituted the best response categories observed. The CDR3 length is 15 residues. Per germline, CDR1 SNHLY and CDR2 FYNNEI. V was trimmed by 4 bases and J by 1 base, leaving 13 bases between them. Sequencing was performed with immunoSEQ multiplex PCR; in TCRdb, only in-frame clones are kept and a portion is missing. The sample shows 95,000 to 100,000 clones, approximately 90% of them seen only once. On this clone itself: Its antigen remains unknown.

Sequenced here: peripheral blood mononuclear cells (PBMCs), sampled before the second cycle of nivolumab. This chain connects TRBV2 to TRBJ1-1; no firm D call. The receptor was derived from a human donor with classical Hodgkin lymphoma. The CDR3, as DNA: TGTGCCAGCAGTGCCAACCGACCGTGGAACACTGAAGCTTTCTTT. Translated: CASSANRPWNTEAFF.